This T cell receptor beta chain was sequenced for a study of a mutant IDH1 vaccine in newly diagnosed glioma. Across the whole study: Antecedent treatment encompassed radiotherapy, temozolomide, or their combination; the majority received both. Study-level points and caveats: Evidence of vaccine-induced immune responses was documented in about 93% of patients.

V lost 0 bases to trimming and J lost 5 bases, with 11 bases between them. CDR1 and CDR2 from the germline V gene are SGHKS and YYEKEE (reference sequence). There are 15 residues in the CDR3. Time point indicated: baseline, week 1 (first vaccination visit). Treatment meaning: pre-vaccination baseline after standard-of-care therapy. New astrocytomas of WHO grade 3 or 4 that were IDH1-mutant and ATRX-lost were found in the donors. Worth noting for this clone: Its antigen is not identified.

Clones were read by immunoSEQ multiplex PCR, and TCRdb kept only the in-frame ones, dropping some. The sample records some 95,000 clones, about 82% being singletons. The chain is built from TRBV5-5 and TRBJ2-2; D gene unclear. Sequenced material: PBMCs, taken from a glioma patient treated with radiotherapy, temozolomide or both. The sequence was obtained from a middle-aged man with glioma. DNA of the CDR3: TGTGCCAGCAGCTTGGACGTAGCTTGGACCGGGGAGCTGTTTTTT. Its translation is CASSLDVAWTGELFF.